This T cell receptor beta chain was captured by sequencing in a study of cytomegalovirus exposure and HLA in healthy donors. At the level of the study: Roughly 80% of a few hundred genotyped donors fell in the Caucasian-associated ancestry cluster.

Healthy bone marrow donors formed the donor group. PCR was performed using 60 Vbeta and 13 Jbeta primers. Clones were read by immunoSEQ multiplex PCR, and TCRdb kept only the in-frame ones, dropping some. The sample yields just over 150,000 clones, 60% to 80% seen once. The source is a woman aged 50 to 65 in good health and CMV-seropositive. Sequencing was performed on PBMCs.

The CDR3 sequence is CASSSGTFQEAFF. The CDR3 DNA is TGCGCCAGCAGCAGCGGGACATTTCAAGAAGCTTTCTTT. The chain joins TRBV4-1 to TRBJ1-1, with D maybe TRBD1 (6 bases). With 5 bases removed from V and 8 bases from J, the gap between germline ends came to 15 bases. CDR1 is MGHRA and CDR2 is YSYEKL in the germline V gene. This CDR3 region has 13 residues.